This is a list of T cell receptor beta chains from one sample in a study of blood T cell repertoires in COVID-19. Profiling relied on immunoSEQ multiplex PCR, and the TCRdb table lists in-frame clones only, not all of them. The sample lists 100,000 or so clones; 70% to 90% were seen once. Sample: peripheral blood. The receptors stem from a woman in her twenties or thirties with acute or convalescent COVID-19. CDR3s include the opening cysteine and the closing phenylalanine or tryptophan. Each record gives: J gene, V gene, D gene, clone size, CDR3 protein, CDR3 DNA. The D gene is left open where the match is weak. Clone size is shown for a subset of rows, as once, few, many or a class of expanded clone.

TRBJ1-1 TRBV30 - - CACSTKNTEAFF TGTGCCTGCTCGACAAAGAACACTGAAGCTTTCTTT
TRBJ1-4 TRBV6-5 - - CASREVIDNEKLFF TGTGCCAGCCGGGAGGTTATTGATAATGAAAAACTGTTTTTT
TRBJ1-1 TRBV6-5 TRBD1 - CASSYWGQGVRTEAFF TGTGCCAGCAGTTACTGGGGACAGGGGGTTCGCACTGAAGCTTTCTTT
TRBJ1-1 TRBV27 TRBD1 - CASSLDRGGTEAFF TGTGCCAGCAGTTTAGACAGGGGCGGCACTGAAGCTTTCTTT
TRBJ1-2 TRBV7-9 - - CASSLDLNYGYTF TGTGCCAGCAGCTTAGACTTAAACTATGGCTACACCTTC
TRBJ1-1 TRBV6-2/TRBV6-3 - once CASSYFRGTEAFF TGTGCCAGCAGTTACTTCAGGGGAACTGAAGCTTTCTTT
TRBJ2-7 TRBV7-8 TRBD1 - CASSLGGGDRGNEQYF TGTGCCAGCAGCTTAGGAGGGGGGGACAGGGGCAACGAGCAGTACTTC
TRBJ2-1 TRBV5-1 - - CASSFWGGVNEQFF TGCGCCAGCAGCTTTTGGGGGGGCGTCAATGAGCAGTTCTTC
TRBJ2-7 TRBV7-9 TRBD1 - CASSPPGQGVSYEQYF TGTGCCAGCAGCCCTCCGGGACAGGGGGTCTCCTACGAGCAGTACTTC
TRBJ2-1 TRBV28 TRBD1 - CASSLMGQGNRDEQFF TGTGCCAGCAGTTTGATGGGACAGGGGAATAGGGATGAGCAGTTCTTC
TRBJ1-2 TRBV27 - - CASSLSGAYGYTF TGTGCCAGCAGTTTATCGGGGGCCTATGGCTACACCTTC
TRBJ2-7 TRBV29-1 TRBD1 - CSVEEDRGYAYEQYF TGCAGCGTTGAGGAAGACAGGGGCTATGCCTACGAGCAGTACTTC
TRBJ1-1 TRBV5-1 TRBD1 - CASSGTGLNTEAFF TGCGCCAGCAGCGGGACAGGTTTGAACACTGAAGCTTTCTTT
TRBJ2-3 TRBV6-1 TRBD2 - CASSERGGTDTQYF TGTGCCAGCAGTGAGCGGGGGGGCACAGATACGCAGTATTTT
TRBJ2-3 TRBV7-9 TRBD2 - CASSLLTSGGTSTDTQYF TGTGCCAGCAGCTTACTGACTAGCGGGGGAACTAGCACAGATACGCAGTATTTT
TRBJ1-1 TRBV11-2 - - CASSSGSGAFF TGTGCCAGCAGCTCGGGGTCGGGAGCTTTCTTT
TRBJ1-3 TRBV7-8 - - CASSLSEGSSSGNTIYF TGTGCCAGCAGCTTATCAGAAGGATCTAGCTCTGGAAACACCATATATTTT
TRBJ2-1 TRBV24-1 TRBD2 once CATSGTSGAWDEQFF TGTGCCACCAGTGGGACTAGCGGGGCGTGGGATGAGCAGTTCTTC
TRBJ1-1 TRBV28 TRBD1 - CASRLRAGTGTTFF TGTGCCAGCAGACTAAGGGCCGGGACAGGGACGACTTTCTTT
TRBJ1-5 TRBV19 - - CASSMFQEYQPQHF TGTGCCAGTAGTATGTTCCAGGAATATCAGCCCCAGCATTTT
TRBJ1-1 TRBV10-3 TRBD1 - CASGTGIDQAFF TGTGCCTCAGGGACAGGGATCGACCAAGCTTTCTTT
TRBJ1-3 TRBV12-3/TRBV12-4 - - CASSLARRNTIYF TGTGCCAGCAGTTTAGCGCGTAGAAACACCATATATTTT
TRBJ1-1 TRBV10-3 - - CAISPAYRDTEAFF TGTGCCATCAGTCCCGCTTACAGGGACACTGAAGCTTTCTTT
TRBJ2-7 TRBV5-1 TRBD2 - CASSLEPVGGDEQYF TGCGCCAGCAGCTTGGAGCCGGTGGGAGGGGACGAGCAGTACTTC
TRBJ1-5 TRBV19 TRBD1 - CASSVTGTGGGQPQHF TGTGCCAGTAGTGTCACCGGGACAGGGGGCGGTCAGCCCCAGCATTTT
TRBJ1-1 TRBV7-7 TRBD1 - CASSSRDRNTEAFF TGTGCCAGCAGCTCCCGGGACAGGAACACTGAAGCTTTCTTT
TRBJ2-7 TRBV6-5 - - CASSKGDYEQYF TGTGCCAGCAGTAAGGGGGACTACGAGCAGTACTTC
TRBJ2-7 TRBV7-9 - - CASSLTVHFYEQYF TGTGCCAGCAGCTTAACGGTTCATTTTTACGAGCAGTACTTC
TRBJ1-6 TRBV7-9 TRBD1 - CASSARTGLGNSPLHF TGTGCCAGCAGCGCCCGGACAGGGTTAGGTAATTCACCCCTCCACTTT
TRBJ1-5 TRBV7-9 TRBD1 - CASSNQGASNQPQHF TGTGCCAGCAGCAACCAGGGGGCGAGCAATCAGCCCCAGCATTTT
TRBJ1-2 TRBV10-2 TRBD1 once CASSEGGGNYGYTF TGCGCCAGCAGTGAAGGAGGGGGCAACTATGGCTACACCTTC
TRBJ2-7 TRBV11-2 TRBD1 - CASSDRGEAYEQYF TGTGCCAGCAGCGACAGGGGGGAGGCCTACGAGCAGTACTTC
TRBJ1-6 TRBV21-1 - - CASLQPQVNSYNSPLHF TGTGCCAGCCTACAACCACAGGTGAACTCCTATAATTCACCCCTCCACTTT
TRBJ1-2 TRBV6-6 TRBD1 - CASSPGQYGYTF TGTGCCAGCAGTCCGGGACAGTATGGCTACACCTTC
TRBJ1-5 TRBV5-1 TRBD1 - CASSLTGTGSNQPQHF TGCGCCAGCAGCTTGACCGGGACAGGGAGCAATCAGCCCCAGCATTTT
TRBJ2-7 TRBV6-6 - - CASSFQVSYEQYF TGTGCCAGCAGTTTCCAGGTCTCCTACGAGCAGTACTTC
TRBJ1-4 TRBV2 - - CASSLQTEQLGTTNEKLFF TGTGCCAGCAGTCTCCAGACAGAACAATTGGGAACAACTAATGAAAAACTGTTTTTT
TRBJ1-1 TRBV15 - - CATSSRGGGNTEAFF TGTGCCACCAGTAGTAGGGGAGGGGGGAACACTGAAGCTTTCTTT
TRBJ1-2 TRBV28 TRBD1 - CASQDRVTFGYTF TGTGCCAGCCAGGACAGGGTGACTTTTGGCTACACCTTC
TRBJ1-1 TRBV9 - - CASSPRGSLNTEAFF TGTGCCAGCAGCCCCCGGGGGTCTCTGAACACTGAAGCTTTCTTT
TRBJ2-7 TRBV21-1 - - CASSLTVGDF TGTGCCAGCAGCTTGACAGTTGGGGACTTC
TRBJ2-2 TRBV3-1/TRBV3-2 - - CASSHSARSTGELFF TGTGCCAGCAGCCACAGTGCGAGGAGCACCGGGGAGCTGTTTTTT
TRBJ2-3 TRBV6-5 TRBD1 - CASSYSGGQVADTQYF TGTGCCAGCAGTTACTCAGGGGGACAGGTAGCAGATACGCAGTATTTT
TRBJ1-5 TRBV27 - - CASRPTREGQPQHF TGTGCCAGCAGGCCGACGAGGGAGGGTCAGCCCCAGCATTTT
TRBJ2-1 TRBV6-5 TRBD2 - CASSSGGNYNEQFF TGTGCCAGCAGTTCCGGGGGGAACTACAATGAGCAGTTCTTC
TRBJ2-6 TRBV5-1 - - CASTSGSGANVLTF TGCGCCAGCACCTCGGGGTCTGGGGCCAACGTCCTGACTTTC
TRBJ2-2 TRBV5-1 - few CASSVDSGSTGELFF TGCGCCAGCAGCGTGGATTCCGGGAGCACCGGGGAGCTGTTTTTT
TRBJ2-7 TRBV7-9 - once CASSLMTSTYEQYF TGTGCCAGCAGCCTGATGACTTCGACCTACGAGCAGTACTTC
TRBJ2-7 TRBV21-1 - few CASSIKATPADLYEQYF TGTGCCAGCAGCATCAAGGCAACCCCCGCGGACTTATACGAGCAGTACTTC
TRBJ1-3 TRBV11-2 - - CASKRGGDSGNTIYF TGTGCCAGCAAAAGAGGGGGGGACTCTGGAAACACCATATATTTT
TRBJ1-5 TRBV30 TRBD1 - CAWSRGQGSQPQHF TGTGCCTGGAGCCGGGGACAGGGAAGCCAGCCCCAGCATTTT
TRBJ2-4 TRBV18 TRBD1 - CASSPRVTGSEYF TGTGCCAGCTCACCACGGGTGACAGGGAGTGAGTACTTC
TRBJ1-6 TRBV18 - once CASSPNHRDNSPLHF TGTGCCAGCTCACCCAATCACAGGGATAATTCACCCCTCCACTTT
TRBJ2-1 TRBV27 - - CASSFRGDEQFF TGTGCCAGCAGTTTCAGGGGTGATGAGCAGTTCTTC
TRBJ1-1 TRBV6-5 TRBD1 - CASSYGDRVSEAFF TGTGCCAGCAGTTACGGGGACAGGGTCTCTGAAGCTTTCTTT
TRBJ2-2 TRBV21-1 - - CASSKVGKRGGRAGELFF TGTGCCAGCAGCAAAGTGGGAAAGCGGGGGGGCCGCGCCGGGGAGCTGTTTTTT
TRBJ2-7 TRBV19 TRBD1 - CASSEQGPSYEQYF TGTGCCAGTAGTGAACAGGGGCCTTCCTACGAGCAGTACTTC
TRBJ1-6 TRBV20-1 - - CSASRQVISYNSPLHF TGCAGTGCTAGTAGACAGGTTATCTCCTATAATTCACCCCTCCACTTT